This entry concerns a single TCR beta chain. Its antigen is as yet unknown. The sample originates from a study of identical twins. Template switching added a universal primer binding site, and final cDNA carried unique molecular identifiers. TCRdb redid the calling of the 5' RACE reads with MiXCR, one entry per CDR3 protein. This sample carries some 900,000 distinct CDR3 sequences, approximately 13% of them seen once, and the ten largest clones take about 1.5%. Findings of the study overall: Models underestimated out-of-frame TCR alpha sharing in monozygotic twins. Abundant beta clonotypes from cord blood bore fewer insertions; memory repertoires lacked this pattern.

The CDR3 consists of 14 residues. V was pared by 3 bases and J by 0 bases, with 1 base of the junction left unmatched. The germline CDR1 and CDR2 sequences are SQVTM and ANQGSEA. A further study also used this sample, focusing on yellow fever vaccine responses in identical twins. That report adds: Twins reportedly mounted vaccine T cell responses that seemed partly convergent, partly personalized.

This chain uses TRBV29-1 with TRBJ1-3, with 8 nucleotides matching TRBD1. The source material was PBMCs. The sequence was collected from a woman between 18 and 29 years old in good health. DNA of the CDR3: TGCAGCGTTGACACAGGGGGCTCTGGAAACACCATATATTTT. Translated, it gives CSVDTGGSGNTIYF.